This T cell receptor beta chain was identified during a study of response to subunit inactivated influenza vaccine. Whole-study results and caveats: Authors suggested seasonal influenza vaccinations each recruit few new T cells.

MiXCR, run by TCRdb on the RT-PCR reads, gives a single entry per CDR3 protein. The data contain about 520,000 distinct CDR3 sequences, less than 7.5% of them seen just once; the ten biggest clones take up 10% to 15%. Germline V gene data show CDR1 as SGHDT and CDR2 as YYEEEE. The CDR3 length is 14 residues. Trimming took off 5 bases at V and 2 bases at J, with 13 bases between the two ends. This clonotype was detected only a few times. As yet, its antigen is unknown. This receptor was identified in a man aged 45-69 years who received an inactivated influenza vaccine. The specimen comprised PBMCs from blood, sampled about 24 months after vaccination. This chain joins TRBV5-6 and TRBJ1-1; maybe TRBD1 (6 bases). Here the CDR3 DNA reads TGTGCCAGCAGGGCGGAGGGGGGTAACACTGAAGCTTTCTTT. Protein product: CASRAEGGNTEAFF.